This T cell receptor (beta chain) was sequenced for a study of cytomegalovirus exposure and HLA in healthy donors. Both 60 Vbeta primers and 13 Jbeta primers went into the PCR. Assay used: immunoSEQ multiplex PCR; TCRdb lists only in-frame clones, some missing. This table has around 150,000 clones, 79% appearing once. Overall study results and limits: Sequencing depth roughly uniform across donors was assumed in presence/absence analyses. Association of a missense DCLRE1C variant with TCR beta V- and J-gene trimming was reported in a later analysis.

The ends lost 5 bases at V and 4 bases at J; junction bases unmatched: 9. Germline lookup yields CDR1 SGHVS and CDR2 FQNEAQ. This CDR3 has 16 residues. On this clone itself: What it binds is unknown.

Sequenced material: PBMCs. The gene calls are TRBV7-8 and TRBJ2-3, with TRBD2 identical over 10 bases. This receptor was obtained from a man aged 45 to 65 in good health and CMV-seropositive. CDR3 sequence reads: CASSAASGSLADTQYF. DNA of the CDR3: TGTGCCAGCAGCGCTGCTAGCGGGAGCTTAGCAGATACGCAGTATTTT.